This is a list of T cell receptor beta chains from one sample in a study of blood T cell repertoires in COVID-19. The repertoire was sequenced with immunoSEQ multiplex PCR; TCRdb's copy has only in-frame clones and lacks some. The profile shows 370,000 or so clones, roughly 80% of them singletons. The sequencing sample was made of peripheral blood. The receptors stem from a human donor with acute or convalescent COVID-19. The donor label of this sample is uncertain. Each CDR3 is given with its conserved first and last residue. Fields, in order: clone size, J gene, D gene, V gene, CDR3 protein, CDR3 DNA. A D gene is named only where the DNA matches it firmly. Clone size, where shown, is once, few, many, or a class for clones that have expanded.

- | TRBJ1-2 | - | TRBV28 | CASTGSWVGGGYTF | TGTGCCAGCACCGGTTCGTGGGTAGGAGGGGGCTACACCTTC
- | TRBJ2-6 | - | TRBV6-5 | CASSPAAAGANVLTF | TGTGCCAGCAGTCCCGCTGCAGCTGGGGCCAACGTCCTGACTTTC
- | TRBJ2-4 | - | TRBV30 | CAWSNSGGKDIQYF | TGTGCCTGGAGTAATTCTGGGGGGAAAGACATTCAGTACTTC
- | TRBJ2-3 | TRBD1 | TRBV14 | CASSQRQGTPDTQYF | TGTGCCAGCAGCCAAAGACAGGGAACGCCAGATACGCAGTATTTT
- | TRBJ1-1 | - | TRBV10-2 | CASSENGANTEAFF | TGCGCCAGCAGTGAGAACGGAGCGAACACTGAAGCTTTCTTT
- | TRBJ1-2 | TRBD1 | TRBV19 | CASSRGQDYGYTF | TGTGCCAGTAGTCGGGGACAGGACTATGGCTACACCTTC
- | TRBJ1-5 | - | TRBV21-1 | CASIPPTGRHNQPQHF | TGTGCCAGTATCCCCCCAACGGGTAGGCACAATCAGCCCCAGCATTTT
- | TRBJ1-5 | - | TRBV2 | CASRAEYQPQHF | TGTGCCAGCAGGGCGGAGTATCAGCCCCAGCATTTT
- | TRBJ2-7 | TRBD1 | TRBV18 | CASSPRTGVGEQYF | TGTGCCAGCTCACCGAGGACAGGGGTGGGGGAGCAGTACTTC
- | TRBJ1-3 | - | TRBV5-5 | CASSLAQTHSGNTIYF | TGTGCCAGCAGCTTAGCACAGACGCACTCTGGAAACACCATATATTTT
- | TRBJ2-7 | - | TRBV27 | CASSPRGAYYEQYF | TGTGCCAGCTCCCCCCGCGGGGCTTACTACGAGCAGTACTTC
- | TRBJ2-5 | TRBD1 | TRBV5-8 | CASSWDREETQYF | TGTGCCAGCAGTTGGGACAGGGAAGAGACCCAGTACTTC
few | TRBJ2-5 | TRBD2 | TRBV11-2 | CASSLGTSVSEETQYF | TGTGCCAGCAGCCTCGGGACTAGCGTTTCGGAGGAGACCCAGTACTTC
- | TRBJ2-1 | - | TRBV11-2 | CASSSGAGTYNEQFF | TGTGCCAGCAGCTCGGGAGCCGGGACCTACAATGAGCAGTTCTTC
- | TRBJ1-5 | - | TRBV30 | CAWSRQGGNQPQHF | TGTGCCTGGAGTAGGCAAGGGGGCAATCAGCCCCAGCATTTT
- | TRBJ2-1 | - | TRBV30 | CAWKLGGVRRDEQFF | TGTGCCTGGAAACTGGGCGGGGTAAGAAGGGATGAGCAGTTCTTC
- | TRBJ1-2 | - | TRBV18 | CASSPGRAGENYGYTF | TGTGCCAGCTCTCCCGGTCGTGCAGGGGAAAACTATGGCTACACCTTC
- | TRBJ1-2 | - | TRBV5-1 | CASSPASGGYTF | TGCGCCAGCAGCCCCGCCTCGGGGGGCTACACCTTC
- | TRBJ2-2 | TRBD2 | TRBV6-5 | CASMGLAVTGELFF | TGTGCCAGCATGGGGCTAGCGGTAACCGGGGAGCTGTTTTTT
- | TRBJ2-1 | - | TRBV5-5 | CASSPWSGTNNEQFF | TGTGCCAGCAGCCCGTGGAGTGGGACAAACAATGAGCAGTTCTTC
- | TRBJ2-3 | - | TRBV5-1 | CASSLGHGSPSDTQYF | TGCGCCAGCAGCTTGGGACACGGATCTCCCAGCGATACGCAGTATTTT
- | TRBJ1-2 | - | TRBV5-4 | CASSFNAAGPKTYGYTF | TGTGCCAGCAGCTTTAACGCCGCAGGTCCGAAAACCTATGGCTACACCTTC
- | TRBJ2-2 | TRBD2 | TRBV9 | CASSVVGLAGSNTGELFF | TGTGCCAGCAGCGTAGTAGGACTAGCGGGGTCGAACACCGGGGAGCTGTTTTTT
- | TRBJ1-5 | - | TRBV28 | CASSLFRGFKHF | TGTGCCAGCAGTTTATTCCGAGGTTTTAAGCATTTT
- | TRBJ2-3 | TRBD1 | TRBV4-1 | CASSQDRQGATDTQYF | TGCGCCAGCAGCCAAGATAGGCAGGGGGCGACAGATACGCAGTATTTT
- | TRBJ2-2 | - | TRBV7-6 | CASSLTGSSAGELFF | TGTGCCAGCAGCTTAACCGGGTCCTCGGCCGGGGAGCTGTTTTTT
- | TRBJ1-3 | - | TRBV30 | CAWSLAGNTIYF | TGTGCCTGGAGTCTGGCAGGAAACACCATATATTTT
- | TRBJ1-2 | TRBD1 | TRBV12-3/TRBV12-4 | CASSLTGNYGYTF | TGTGCCAGCAGTTTGACAGGGAACTATGGCTACACCTTC
- | TRBJ2-2 | - | TRBV3-1/TRBV3-2 | CASSQLGGVGGELFF | TGTGCCAGCAGCCAACTCGGCGGGGTCGGCGGGGAGCTGTTTTTT